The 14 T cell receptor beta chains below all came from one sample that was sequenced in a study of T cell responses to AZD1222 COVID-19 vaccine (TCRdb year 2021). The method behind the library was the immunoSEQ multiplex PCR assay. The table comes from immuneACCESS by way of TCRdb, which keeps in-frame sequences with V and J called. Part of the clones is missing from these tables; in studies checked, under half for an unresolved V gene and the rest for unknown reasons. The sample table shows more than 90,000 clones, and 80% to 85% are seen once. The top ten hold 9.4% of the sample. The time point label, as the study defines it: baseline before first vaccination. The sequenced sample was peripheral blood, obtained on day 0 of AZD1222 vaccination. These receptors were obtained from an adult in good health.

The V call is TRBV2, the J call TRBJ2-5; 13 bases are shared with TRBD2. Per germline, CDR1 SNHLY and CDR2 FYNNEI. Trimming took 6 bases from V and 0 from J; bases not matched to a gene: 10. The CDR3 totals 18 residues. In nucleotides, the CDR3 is TGTGCCAGCAGGAGGGGCCAAGGACTAGCGGGGGACCAAGAGACCCAGTACTTC. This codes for CASRRGQGLAGDQETQYF.

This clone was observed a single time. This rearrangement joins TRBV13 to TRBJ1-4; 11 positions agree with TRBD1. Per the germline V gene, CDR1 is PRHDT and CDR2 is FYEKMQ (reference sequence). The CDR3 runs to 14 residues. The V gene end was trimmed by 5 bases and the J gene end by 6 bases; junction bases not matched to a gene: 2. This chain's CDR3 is CASSQDRGHEKLFF. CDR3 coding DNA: TGTGCCAGCAGCCAGGACAGGGGGCATGAAAAACTGTTTTTT.

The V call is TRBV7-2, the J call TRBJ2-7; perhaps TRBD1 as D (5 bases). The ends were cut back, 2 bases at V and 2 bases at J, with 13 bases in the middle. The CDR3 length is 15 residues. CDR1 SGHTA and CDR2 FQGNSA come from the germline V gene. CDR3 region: CASSLSPGNTYEQYF. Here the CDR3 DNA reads TGTGCCAGCAGCTTATCGCCAGGGAATACCTACGAGCAGTACTTC.

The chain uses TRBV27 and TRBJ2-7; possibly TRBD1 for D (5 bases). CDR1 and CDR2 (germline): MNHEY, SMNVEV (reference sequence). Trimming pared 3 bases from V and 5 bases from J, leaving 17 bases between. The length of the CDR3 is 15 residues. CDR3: CASSLWTTKADEQYF. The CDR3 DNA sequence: TGTGCCAGCAGTTTGTGGACAACTAAGGCTGACGAGCAGTACTTC.

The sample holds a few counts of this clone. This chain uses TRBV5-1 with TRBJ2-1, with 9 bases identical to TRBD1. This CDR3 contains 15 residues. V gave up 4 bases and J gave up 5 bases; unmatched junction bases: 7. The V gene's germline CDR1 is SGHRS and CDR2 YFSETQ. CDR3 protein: CASSAGTGFNNEQFF. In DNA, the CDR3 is TGCGCCAGCAGCGCGGGGACAGGGTTCAACAATGAGCAGTTCTTC.

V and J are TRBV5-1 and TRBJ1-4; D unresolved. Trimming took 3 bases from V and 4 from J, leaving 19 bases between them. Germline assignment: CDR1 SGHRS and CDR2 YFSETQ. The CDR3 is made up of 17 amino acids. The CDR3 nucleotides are TGCGCCAGCAGCTACATTGTAATCGGTTGGGGTAATGAAAAACTGTTTTTT. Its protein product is CASSYIVIGWGNEKLFF. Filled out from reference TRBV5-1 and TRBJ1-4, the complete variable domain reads KAGVTQTPRYLIKTRGQQVTLSCSPISGHRSVSWYQQTPGQGLQFLFEYFSETQRNKGNFPGRFSGRQFSNSRSEMNVSTLELGDSALYLCASSYIVIGWGNEKLFFGSGTQLSVL.

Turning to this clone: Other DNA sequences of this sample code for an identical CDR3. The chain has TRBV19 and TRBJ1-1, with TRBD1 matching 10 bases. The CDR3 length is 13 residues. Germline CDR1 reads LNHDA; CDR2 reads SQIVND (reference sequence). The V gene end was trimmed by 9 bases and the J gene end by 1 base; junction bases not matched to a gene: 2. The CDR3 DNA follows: TGTGCCAGCAGACAGGGGGCGAACACTGAAGCTTTCTTT. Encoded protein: CASRQGANTEAFF. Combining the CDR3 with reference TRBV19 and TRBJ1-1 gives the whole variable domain DGGITQSPKYLFRKEGQNVTLSCEQNLNHDAMYWYRQDPGQGLRLIYYSQIVNDFQKGDIAEGYSVSREKKESFPLTVTSAQKNPTAFYLCASRQGANTEAFFGQGTRLTVV.

CDR3 sequence reads: CATSRDYQGARFGELFF. The CDR3, as DNA: TGTGCCACCAGCAGAGATTACCAGGGGGCACGTTTTGGGGAGCTGTTTTTT. The chain couples TRBV15 to TRBJ2-2, with 8 bases matching TRBD1. V was clipped by 0 bases and J by 8 bases; unmatched bases: 11. Germline values: CDR1 LNHNV, CDR2 YYDKDF (reference sequence). The CDR3 contains 17 residues.

CDR3 residues: CASSGDYTNTEAFF. The CDR3 region has the DNA TGTGCCAGCAGCGGAGACTACACTAACACTGAAGCTTTCTTT. J is TRBJ1-1 and V is TRBV4-2, with D unresolved. Trimming removed 5 bases at V and 2 bases at J, with 12 bases between. Germline-derived CDR1 and CDR2 are LGHNA and YNFKEQ. This CDR3 has 14 residues.

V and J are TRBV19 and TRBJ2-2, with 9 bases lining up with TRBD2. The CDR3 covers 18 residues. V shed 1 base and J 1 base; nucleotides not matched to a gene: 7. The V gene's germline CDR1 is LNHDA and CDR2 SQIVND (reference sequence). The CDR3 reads CASSIGLAGGRNTGELFF. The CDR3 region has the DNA TGTGCCAGTAGTATAGGTTTGGCGGGAGGGCGGAACACCGGGGAGCTGTTTTTT.

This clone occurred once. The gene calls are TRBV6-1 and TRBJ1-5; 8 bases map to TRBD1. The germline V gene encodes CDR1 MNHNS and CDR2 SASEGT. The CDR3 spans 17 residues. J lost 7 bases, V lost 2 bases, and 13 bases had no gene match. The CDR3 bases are TGTGCCAGCAGTGAAATGGGAGGGCAGGGGGCAGGACAGCCCCAGCATTTT. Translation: CASSEMGGQGAGQPQHF.

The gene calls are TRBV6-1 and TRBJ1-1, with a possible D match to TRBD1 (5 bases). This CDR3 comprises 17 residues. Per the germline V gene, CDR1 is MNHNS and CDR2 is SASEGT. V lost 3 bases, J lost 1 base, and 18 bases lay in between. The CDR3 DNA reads TGTGCCAGCAGTGAGTCGAGGGGACGACGTTCGAACACTGAAGCTTTCTTT. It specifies CASSESRGRRSNTEAFF.

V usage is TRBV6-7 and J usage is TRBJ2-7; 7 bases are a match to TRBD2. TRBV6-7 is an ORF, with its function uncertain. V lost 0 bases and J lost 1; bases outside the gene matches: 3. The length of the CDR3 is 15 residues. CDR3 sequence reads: CASSYSWGGSYEQYF. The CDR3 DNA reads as TGTGCCAGCAGTTACTCGTGGGGAGGGTCCTACGAGCAGTACTTC.

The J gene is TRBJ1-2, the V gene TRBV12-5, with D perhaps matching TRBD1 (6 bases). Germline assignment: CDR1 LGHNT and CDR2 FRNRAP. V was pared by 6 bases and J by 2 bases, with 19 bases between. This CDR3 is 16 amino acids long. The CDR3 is CASGDPGGRPNYGYTF. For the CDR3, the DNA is TGTGCTAGTGGGGATCCTGGGGGGCGCCCCAACTATGGCTACACCTTC.